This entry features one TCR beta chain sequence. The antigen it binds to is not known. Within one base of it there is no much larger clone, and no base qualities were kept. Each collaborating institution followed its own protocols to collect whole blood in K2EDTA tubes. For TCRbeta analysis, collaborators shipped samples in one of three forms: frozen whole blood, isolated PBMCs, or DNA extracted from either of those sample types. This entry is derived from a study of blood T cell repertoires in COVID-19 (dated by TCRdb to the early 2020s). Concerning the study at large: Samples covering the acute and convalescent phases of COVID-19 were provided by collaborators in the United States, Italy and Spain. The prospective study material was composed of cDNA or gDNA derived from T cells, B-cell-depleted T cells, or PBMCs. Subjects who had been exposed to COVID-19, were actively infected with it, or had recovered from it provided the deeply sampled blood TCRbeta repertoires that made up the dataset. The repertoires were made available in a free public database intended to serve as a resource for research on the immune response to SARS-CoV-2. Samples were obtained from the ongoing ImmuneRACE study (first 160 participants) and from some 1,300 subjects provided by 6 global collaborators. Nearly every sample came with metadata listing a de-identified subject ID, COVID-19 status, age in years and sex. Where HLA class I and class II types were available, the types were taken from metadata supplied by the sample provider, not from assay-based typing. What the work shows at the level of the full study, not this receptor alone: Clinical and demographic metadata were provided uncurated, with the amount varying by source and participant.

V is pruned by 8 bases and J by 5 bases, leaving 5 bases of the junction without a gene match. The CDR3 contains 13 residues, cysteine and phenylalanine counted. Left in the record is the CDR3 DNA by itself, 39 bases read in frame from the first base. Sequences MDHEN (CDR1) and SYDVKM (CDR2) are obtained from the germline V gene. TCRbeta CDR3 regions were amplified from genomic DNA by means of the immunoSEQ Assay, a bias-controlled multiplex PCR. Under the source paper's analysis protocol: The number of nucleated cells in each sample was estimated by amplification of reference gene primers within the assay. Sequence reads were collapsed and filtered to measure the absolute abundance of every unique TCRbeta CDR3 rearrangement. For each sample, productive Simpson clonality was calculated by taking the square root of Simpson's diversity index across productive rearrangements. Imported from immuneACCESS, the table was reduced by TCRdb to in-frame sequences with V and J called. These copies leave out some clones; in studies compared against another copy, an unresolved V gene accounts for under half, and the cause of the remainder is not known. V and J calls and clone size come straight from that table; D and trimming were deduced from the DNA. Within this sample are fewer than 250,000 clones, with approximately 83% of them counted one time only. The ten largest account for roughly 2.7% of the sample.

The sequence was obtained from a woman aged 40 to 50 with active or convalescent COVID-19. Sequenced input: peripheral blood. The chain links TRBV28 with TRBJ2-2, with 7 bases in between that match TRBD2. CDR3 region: CASRAGYTGELFF. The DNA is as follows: TGTGCCAGCCGAGCGGGGTATACCGGGGAGCTGTTTTTT.